This record covers a single T cell receptor beta chain. Genomic DNA provided the template from which TCR beta CDR3 was amplified by two-round multiplex PCR. The use of primers specific to each TRBV and TRBJ gene characterized first-round PCR. One entry per CDR3 protein results from TCRdb running MiXCR on the multiplex PCR reads. The sample includes about 26,000 distinct CDR3 sequences, 30% of them seen just once. The source of the sample is a study of prognosis after radiotherapy for stage I lung cancer. This CDR3 spans 13 amino acids. The V gene end was trimmed by 4 bases and the J gene end by 5 bases; junction bases not matched to a gene: 3. In germline, CDR1 is SGHAT, CDR2 FQNNGV.

The specimen comprised PBMCs, sampled before or after stereotactic body radiation therapy (not recorded which). The chain recombines TRBV11-2 with TRBJ2-5; 8 bases align to TRBD2. The sequence came from a donor of 50 years or more with non-small cell lung cancer. This CDR3 reads CASSSREDETQYF. In DNA, the CDR3 is TGTGCCAGCAGCTCGCGGGAGGACGAGACCCAGTACTTC. Full variable domain (missing parts from reference TRBV11-2 and TRBJ2-5): EAGVAQSPRYKIIEKRQSVAFWCNPISGHATLYWYQQILGQGPKLLIQFQNNGVVDDSQLPKDRFSAERLKGVDSTLKIQPAKLEDSAVYLCASSSREDETQYFGPGTRLLVL.